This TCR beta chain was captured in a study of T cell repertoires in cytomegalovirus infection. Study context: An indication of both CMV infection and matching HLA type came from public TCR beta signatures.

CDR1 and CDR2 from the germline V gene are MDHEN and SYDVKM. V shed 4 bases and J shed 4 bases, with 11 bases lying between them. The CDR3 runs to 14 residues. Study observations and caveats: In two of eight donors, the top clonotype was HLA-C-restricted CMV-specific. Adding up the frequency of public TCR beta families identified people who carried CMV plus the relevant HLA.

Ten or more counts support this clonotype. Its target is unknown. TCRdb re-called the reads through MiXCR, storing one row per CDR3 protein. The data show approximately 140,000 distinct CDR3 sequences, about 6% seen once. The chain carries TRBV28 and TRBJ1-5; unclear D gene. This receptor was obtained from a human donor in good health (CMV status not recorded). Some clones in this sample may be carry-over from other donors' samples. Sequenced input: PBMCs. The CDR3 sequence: CASSSEAGNQPQHF. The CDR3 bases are TGTGCCAGCAGTTCCGAGGCGGGGAATCAGCCCCAGCATTTT.